Shown below are 10 T cell receptor beta chains from a single sample sequenced in a study of T cells after yellow fever vaccination. TCRdb used MiXCR to reprocess the 5' RACE reads, holding one entry per CDR3 protein. Of about 220,000 distinct CDR3 sequences listed, more than 6.5% are singletons. The source was CD4+ T cells sorted from PBMCs, collected on the day of the yellow fever booster vaccination. The receptors shown here come from a young man who received the YFV17D yellow fever vaccine.

This clonotype occurred many times. V gene TRBV5-6 combines with J gene TRBJ2-1; D is undetermined. Deletions cut 0 bases from V and 9 bases from J, with 4 bases between. The CDR3 sequence is 11 residues long. Germline V gene sequence: CDR1 SGHDT, CDR2 YYEEEE. The CDR3 region is CASSLAIEQFF. The CDR3 DNA reads as TGTGCCAGCAGCTTGGCCATTGAGCAGTTCTTC.

Note on this clonotype: At one of its ends the junction is not consistent with the germline gene, which may arise from a read error. The rearrangement links TRBV3-1 to TRBJ1-5, with a weak D call TRBD1 (6 bases). The CDR3 is 13 residues long. The germline V gene encodes CDR1 LGHDT and CDR2 YNNKEL (reference sequence). The CDR3 DNA follows: TGTGTCAGCAGCCCCCTACAGGGTCAGCCCCAGCATTTT. Its translation is CVSSPLQGQPQHF.

Comments on this clonotype: This clone may be a read error of a much larger clone one base away. V usage is TRBV14 and J usage is TRBJ2-1; 10 bases agree with TRBD2. This CDR3 is 16 amino acids long. The V gene's germline CDR1 is SGHDN and CDR2 FVKESK. The CDR3 coding sequence is TGTGCCAGCAGCCCACAGACTAGCGGGTACCGCAATGTGCAGTTCTTC. Protein sequence: CASSPQTSGYRNVQFF.

This clonotype was found a few times. The V gene is TRBV6-5, the J gene TRBJ2-1, with TRBD2 identical over 7 bases. CDR3 size: 14 residues. V dropped 0 bases and J dropped 9; count of bases not matched to a gene: 5. CDR1 and CDR2 (germline): MNHEY, SVGAGI. CDR3: CASSYSLAAPEQFF. Written as DNA, the CDR3 is TGTGCCAGCAGTTACTCTCTAGCGGCGCCTGAGCAGTTCTTC.

This clonotype was seen only a few times. The chain combines TRBV5-1 with TRBJ2-3, with 10 bases aligning to TRBD1. CDR3 length: 15 residues. V lost 4 bases, J lost 4 bases, and 6 bases stayed unmatched. Germline V CDR1 and CDR2: SGHRS, YFSETQ. The CDR3 bases are TGCGCCAGCAGCCCCTGGGACAGGGGATCAGATACGCAGTATTTT. Protein product: CASSPWDRGSDTQYF.

In its sample, this clonotype was seen many times. V is TRBV20-1 and J is TRBJ2-1; D may be TRBD2 (6 bases). Per germline, CDR1 DFQATT and CDR2 SNEGSKA (reference sequence). With 6 bases removed from V and 8 bases from J, the gap between germline ends came to 26 bases. The CDR3 is 16 amino acids. DNA for the CDR3: TGCAGTGCCCCGAAGAGTCGGGGTATTGTAGCGGATGAGCAGTTCTTC. Translation: CSAPKSRGIVADEQFF.

The chain recombines TRBV19 with TRBJ2-7; unclear D gene. The germline V and J ends were trimmed by 9 bases and 3 bases, with 15 bases remaining between them. This CDR3 is 13 amino acids long. CDR1 is LNHDA and CDR2 is SQIVND in the germline V gene (reference sequence). The CDR3 protein is CASAPSVGYEQYF. The CDR3 DNA is TGTGCCAGCGCGCCCAGCGTGGGCTACGAGCAGTACTTC.

The V call is TRBV6-5, the J call TRBJ2-6; no definite D call. V was shortened by 2 bases and J by 0 bases, with 8 bases between the two germline ends. The CDR3 runs to 16 residues. The germline gives CDR1 MNHEY, CDR2 SVGAGI. The CDR3 DNA follows: TGTGCCAGCAGTTACCTTAGTACCTCTGGGGCCAACGTCCTGACTTTC. Protein: CASSYLSTSGANVLTF.

This clonotype has only a few counts. The rearrangement joins TRBV11-2 to TRBJ2-3; 7 bases fit TRBD2. Germline values: CDR1 SGHAT, CDR2 FQNNGV. The CDR3 spans 16 residues. J lost 2 bases, V lost 0 bases, and 5 bases had no gene match. Here the CDR3 reads CASSLETGGATDTQYF. The CDR3 region has the DNA TGTGCCAGCAGCTTAGAGACGGGAGGCGCCACAGATACGCAGTATTTT. Based on the CDR3 plus reference TRBV11-2 and TRBJ2-3, the full variable domain is EAGVAQSPRYKIIEKRQSVAFWCNPISGHATLYWYQQILGQGPKLLIQFQNNGVVDDSQLPKDRFSAERLKGVDSTLKIQPAKLEDSAVYLCASSLETGGATDTQYFGPGTRLTVL.

The chain recombines TRBV20-1 with TRBJ2-7; D not resolved. This CDR3 contains 13 residues. Trimming stripped 5 bases from V and 5 bases from J, with 16 bases between. The V gene's germline CDR1 is DFQATT and CDR2 SNEGSKA (reference sequence). CDR3 protein: CSASGPPSHEQYF. DNA for the CDR3: TGCAGTGCTTCCGGGCCCCCGTCGCACGAGCAGTACTTC.